This TCR beta chain was sequenced for a study of vaccination and CD4 T cells after COVID-19. Remarks on this clonotype: Its target is unknown.

This CDR3 region has 15 residues. With V trimmed by 2 bases and J by 1 base, 3 bases remained unmatched. The germline V gene encodes CDR1 MNHEY and CDR2 SVGEGT. Stated treatment: approximately nine-day PBMC culture with coronavirus spike peptide pools or control peptides (ViraFEST assay). From the unexposed donor, CD4+ T cells were collected ahead of the COVID-19 pandemic (2011-2018). Oncomine TCR Beta short-read sequencing was applied to DNA from cultured CD4+ T cells. Someone extracted genomic DNA from cultured CD4+ T cells. TCRdb used MiXCR to reprocess the PCR reads, holding one entry per CDR3 protein. The sample carries more than 10,000 distinct CDR3 sequences, about 32% recorded once.

This TCR came from a human donor in good health. The sequenced sample was CD4+ T cells from blood, cultured in vitro. J is TRBJ2-5 and V is TRBV6-2 or TRBV6-3, with 8 bases fitting TRBD2. CDR3 amino acids: CASSYSGRVQETQYF. Written as DNA, the CDR3 is TGTGCCAGCAGTTACAGCGGGAGAGTCCAAGAGACCCAGTACTTC.